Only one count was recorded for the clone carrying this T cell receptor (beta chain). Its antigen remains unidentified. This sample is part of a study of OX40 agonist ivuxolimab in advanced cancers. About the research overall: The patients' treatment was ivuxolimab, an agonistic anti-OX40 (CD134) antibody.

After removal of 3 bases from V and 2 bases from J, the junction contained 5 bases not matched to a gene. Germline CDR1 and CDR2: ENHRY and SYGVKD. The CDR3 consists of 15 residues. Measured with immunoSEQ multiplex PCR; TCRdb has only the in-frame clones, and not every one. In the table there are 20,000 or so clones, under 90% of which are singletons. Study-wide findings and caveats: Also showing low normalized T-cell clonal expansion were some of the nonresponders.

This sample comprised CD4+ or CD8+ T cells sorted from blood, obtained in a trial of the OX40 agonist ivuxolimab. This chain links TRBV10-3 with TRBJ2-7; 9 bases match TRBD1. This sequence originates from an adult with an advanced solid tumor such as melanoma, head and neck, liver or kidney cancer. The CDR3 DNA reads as TGTGCCATCAGTGATAGGACAGGGGCGGCCTACGAGCAGTACTTC. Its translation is CAISDRTGAAYEQYF.